Shown below are 29 T cell receptor beta chains from a single sample sequenced in a study of blood T cell repertoires in COVID-19. Measured with immunoSEQ multiplex PCR; TCRdb has only the in-frame clones, and not every one. The sample holds roughly 260,000 clones; roughly 86% are singletons and the top ten take less than 3%. The source material was peripheral blood. These receptors were collected from a woman aged 45-65 years with acute or convalescent COVID-19.

The rearrangement joins TRBV7-9 to TRBJ2-2; 7 bases agree with TRBD1. V was pared by 3 bases and J by 7 bases, with 11 bases of the junction left unmatched. The germline V gene encodes CDR1 SEHNR and CDR2 FQNEAQ (reference sequence). The CDR3 loop spans 16 amino acids. The CDR3 here is CASSFTTGSSIGELFF. In nucleotides, the CDR3 is TGTGCCAGCAGCTTTACGACAGGGTCTAGCATCGGGGAGCTGTTTTTT. The full variable domain, completed using reference TRBV7-9 and TRBJ2-2, is DTGVSQNPRHKITKRGQNVTFRCDPISEHNRLYWYRQTLGQGPEFLTYFQNEAQLEKSRLLSDRFSAERPKGSFSTLEIQRTEQGDSAMYLCASSFTTGSSIGELFFGEGSRLTVL.

The chain employs TRBV5-1 and TRBJ2-1; 12 positions agree with TRBD2. This CDR3 has 17 amino acids. After removal of 4 bases from V and 6 bases from J, the junction contained 11 bases not matched to a gene. Germline values: CDR1 SGHRS, CDR2 YFSETQ. The CDR3 sequence is CASSTEELAGGPNEQFF. In DNA form, the CDR3 reads TGCGCCAGCAGCACTGAAGAACTAGCGGGAGGCCCCAATGAGCAGTTCTTC.

The chain recombines TRBV28 with TRBJ2-6, with D unclear. CDR3 length equals 14 residues. The germline V gene has CDR1 MDHEN and CDR2 SYDVKM. Trimming removed 6 bases at V and 0 bases at J, with 6 bases between. CDR3 sequence (DNA): TGTGCCAGCAGAATGAGCTCTGGGGCCAACGTCCTGACTTTC. Protein sequence: CASRMSSGANVLTF.

The rearrangement links TRBV30 to TRBJ1-1; 10 nucleotides agree with TRBD1. The CDR3 spans 16 residues. Trimming cost V 5 bases and J 4 bases; bases outside gene matches: 13. Germline CDR1 and CDR2: GTSNPN and SVGIG (reference sequence). This chain's CDR3 is CAWAPRDRGAVTEAFF. CDR3 DNA: TGTGCCTGGGCCCCTCGGGACAGGGGAGCGGTCACTGAAGCTTTCTTT.

CDR3 bases: TGTGCCAGCAGCGGACAGGGGGCAGGCACCGGGGAGCTGTTTTTT. Translation: CASSGQGAGTGELFF. J is TRBJ2-2 and V is TRBV9, with 10 nucleotides matching TRBD1. The CDR3 consists of 15 residues. Germline V gives CDR1 SGDLS, CDR2 YYNGEE. V lost 3 bases to trimming and J lost 4 bases; unmatched junction nucleotides: 3.

The chain carries TRBV2 and TRBJ1-1; D is ambiguous. Per germline, CDR1 SNHLY and CDR2 FYNNEI. The CDR3 extends over 16 amino acids. Deletions cut 5 bases from V and 1 base from J, with 17 bases between. Written as DNA, the CDR3 is TGTGCCAGCAGTAAGAGACACCCCACCACGAACACTGAAGCTTTCTTT. Translation gives CASSKRHPTTNTEAFF.

This clone was seen more than once but under ten times. V usage is TRBV29-1 and J usage is TRBJ2-5; a weak D match, TRBD2 (5 bases). The V and J ends lost 7 bases and 4 bases respectively, with 16 bases between them. The length of the CDR3 is 13 residues. Per germline, CDR1 SQVTM and CDR2 ANQGSEA. CDR3: CSGGSGMGETQYF. In DNA, the CDR3 is TGCAGCGGAGGCTCGGGGATGGGAGAGACCCAGTACTTC.

This chain links TRBV18 with TRBJ2-7, with no clear D. V lost 3 bases to trimming and J lost 5 bases, with 11 bases between them. The CDR3 is 13 amino acids. Germline CDR1 KGHSH, CDR2 LQKENI. The CDR3 loop reads CASSPNYGDEQYF. CDR3 DNA sequence: TGTGCCAGCTCACCTAACTATGGTGACGAGCAGTACTTC.

The genes are TRBV7-6 and TRBJ2-7; the match to TRBD1 covers 8 bases. The trim removed 1 base at V and 6 bases at J, leaving 5 bases unmatched. The CDR3 loop spans 14 amino acids. The germline CDR1 and CDR2 sequences are SGHVS and FNYEAQ. The CDR3 coding sequence is TGTGCCAGCAGCTTAGACGAGACAGGGGTCGAGCAGTACTTC. Translating it yields CASSLDETGVEQYF.

The chain carries TRBV5-1 and TRBJ1-4, with D perhaps matching TRBD1 (6 bases). The length of the CDR3 is 16 residues. V gave up 4 bases and J gave up 0 bases, with 13 bases separating them. Germline V CDR1 and CDR2: SGHRS, YFSETQ. CDR3 amino acids: CASSIGQLATNEKLFF. The CDR3 DNA follows: TGCGCCAGCAGCATAGGACAGCTTGCAACTAATGAAAAACTGTTTTTT.

The chain uses TRBV11-2 and TRBJ1-1, with D perhaps matching TRBD1 (5 bases). This CDR3 spans 16 amino acids. Germline V gene data show CDR1 as SGHAT and CDR2 as FQNNGV. Trimming cost V 3 bases and J 8 bases, with 22 bases left between them. The CDR3 DNA sequence: TGTGCCAGCAGCTTTTCGTTTCCAGGGCCAAAGACAGAAGCTTTCTTT. This codes for CASSFSFPGPKTEAFF.

The chain combines TRBV3-1 (or the pseudogene TRBV3-2) with TRBJ2-1; TRBD1 might be the D (6 bases). Germline CDR1 and CDR2: LGHDT and YNNKEL (reference sequence). CDR3 size: 13 residues. V lost 1 base and J 12 bases, leaving 13 bases between the germline ends. The CDR3 loop is CASSQGLGQMQFF. The CDR3 nucleotides are TGTGCCAGCAGCCAAGGTTTAGGACAGATGCAGTTCTTC.

The chain is built from TRBV28 and TRBJ1-5; 9 bases are shared with TRBD1. The CDR3 extends over 15 amino acids. Looked up from germline, CDR1 is MDHEN and CDR2 is SYDVKM. Unmatched junction bases numbered 2, after V lost 2 bases and J lost 3 bases. The CDR3 spells CASSLRDRVNQPQHF. The CDR3 DNA follows: TGTGCCAGCAGTTTAAGGGACAGGGTCAATCAGCCCCAGCATTTT.

The chain couples TRBV30 to TRBJ2-1; D is possibly TRBD2 (6 bases). There are 11 residues in the CDR3. Trimming left V 2 bases short and J 7 bases short, with 6 bases between. Germline V lookup: CDR1 GTSNPN, CDR2 SVGIG (reference sequence). The CDR3 loop reads CAWSRGNEQFF. CDR3 coding DNA: TGTGCCTGGAGTCGGGGGAATGAGCAGTTCTTC. Supplemented by reference TRBV30 and TRBJ2-1, the full variable domain reads SQTIHQWPATLVQPVGSPLSLECTVEGTSNPNLYWYRQAAGRGLQLLFYSVGIGQISSEVPQNLSASRPQDRQFILSSKKLLLSDSGFYLCAWSRGNEQFFGPGTRLTVL.

There are a few counts of this clone. The genes are TRBV4-1 and TRBJ1-5; 7 nucleotides line up with TRBD1. This CDR3 has 16 residues. Germline V gene sequence: CDR1 MGHRA, CDR2 YSYEKL. The V and J ends lost 3 bases and 2 bases, in that order; junction bases with no gene match: 7. CDR3 sequence reads: CASSQRTGLRNQPQHF. The CDR3 DNA follows: TGCGCCAGCAGCCAGAGGACAGGCTTGCGCAATCAGCCCCAGCATTTT.

Of note for this clone: This sample also contains other DNA sequences that code for the same CDR3. V and J are TRBV9 and TRBJ1-1; D might be TRBD1 (6 bases). Germline lookup yields CDR1 SGDLS and CDR2 YYNGEE. Trimming left V 0 bases short and J 1 base short, with 7 bases between. The CDR3 loop spans 14 amino acids. CDR3 coding DNA: TGTGCCAGCAGCGTAGTAGGGGGGAACACTGAAGCTTTCTTT. It translates to CASSVVGGNTEAFF.

This rearrangement joins TRBV12-5 to TRBJ2-2; possibly TRBD1 for D (6 bases). The CDR3 has 16 amino acids. Germline loops: CDR1 LGHNT, CDR2 FRNRAP. The germline V and J ends were trimmed by 0 bases and 9 bases, with 17 bases remaining between them. In DNA, the CDR3 is TGTGCTAGTGGTTTGGTACTAGGGACAAGGACCCGGGAGCTGTTTTTT. Its translation: CASGLVLGTRTRELFF.

This sequence joins TRBV6-6 and TRBJ2-7, with a tentative D call TRBD2 (6 bases). The germline V gene encodes CDR1 MNHNY and CDR2 SVGAGI (reference sequence). Deletions cut 6 bases from V and 2 bases from J, with 11 bases between. This CDR3 has 13 residues. CDR3 loop: CASRTGLAYEQYF. The CDR3 DNA is TGTGCCAGCAGAACGGGACTCGCCTACGAGCAGTACTTC.

CDR3 region: CSVEEVQGYEQFF. DNA of the CDR3: TGCAGCGTTGAAGAAGTCCAGGGCTATGAGCAGTTCTTC. This chain uses TRBV29-1 with TRBJ2-1, with D tentatively TRBD1 (5 bases). CDR3 length equals 13 residues. The germline V gene encodes CDR1 SQVTM and CDR2 ANQGSEA. Trimming shortened V by 0 bases and J by 8 bases, and 11 bases separated the two germline ends.

The chain couples TRBV27 to TRBJ2-7, with 7 bases fitting TRBD1. The CDR3 loop spans 15 amino acids. Germline trimming cut 1 base from V and 1 base from J; bases unmatched to any gene: 4. The germline V gene encodes CDR1 MNHEY and CDR2 SMNVEV (reference sequence). The CDR3: CASSLYRGTSYEQYF. The CDR3, as DNA: TGTGCCAGCAGTTTATACAGGGGCACTTCCTACGAGCAGTACTTC.

The chain couples TRBV5-4 to TRBJ2-7, with 7 bases lining up with TRBD1. Germline V gene lookup returns CDR1 SGHNT and CDR2 YYREEE (reference sequence). V trimming: 2 bases; J trimming: 2 bases; junction bases outside the gene matches: 1. The CDR3 sequence is 13 residues long. The DNA for the CDR3 is TGTGCCAGCAGCTTTGGGACAGCCTACGAGCAGTACTTC. Translating it yields CASSFGTAYEQYF.

This chain links TRBV28 with TRBJ1-5; 8 positions agree with TRBD1. Germline V CDR1 and CDR2: MDHEN, SYDVKM. With 6 bases clipped from V and 0 bases from J, the junction kept 4 bases outside the gene matches. The CDR3 spans 15 residues. The CDR3 DNA sequence: TGTGCCAGCAGCTGGGACAGGTCTAGCAATCAGCCCCAGCATTTT. As protein: CASSWDRSSNQPQHF.

The genes are TRBV5-6 and TRBJ2-3; D is ambiguous. V gave up 2 bases and J gave up 3 bases, with 7 bases separating them. The CDR3 sequence is 13 residues long. Germline V gives CDR1 SGHDT, CDR2 YYEEEE. For the CDR3, the DNA is TGTGCCAGCAGCTTTTTGCGAACAGATACGCAGTATTTT. It yields the protein CASSFLRTDTQYF.

The V call is TRBV10-3, the J call TRBJ1-5; perhaps TRBD1 as D (6 bases). Deletions cut 0 bases from V and 4 bases from J, with 7 bases between. Germline V gene data show CDR1 as ENHRY and CDR2 as SYGVKD. This CDR3 contains 14 residues. The CDR3 region is CAISESQGNQPQHF. For the CDR3, the DNA is TGTGCCATCAGTGAGTCACAGGGTAATCAGCCCCAGCATTTT.

The chain carries TRBV28 and TRBJ1-2; maybe TRBD1 (6 bases). The V gene lost 6 bases and the J gene lost 6 bases, with 23 bases spanning the gap. Per the germline V gene, CDR1 is MDHEN and CDR2 is SYDVKM. The CDR3 runs 16 residues. CDR3: CASSSQGQTYHDGYTF. CDR3 coding DNA: TGTGCCAGCAGCTCTCAAGGACAGACTTACCATGATGGCTACACCTTC.

The chain carries TRBV6-5 and TRBJ1-3; 7 bases are shared with TRBD1. The length of the CDR3 is 14 residues. In germline, CDR1 is MNHEY, CDR2 SVGAGI. The V and J ends lost 10 bases and 4 bases, in that order; junction bases with no gene match: 10. The CDR3 nucleotides read TGTGCCACCGGACCGAGGGGGCCGGGAAACACCATATATTTT. Residues: CATGPRGPGNTIYF.

The rearrangement joins TRBV11-2 to TRBJ2-7; a possible D gene is TRBD1 (6 bases). Germline CDR1 and CDR2: SGHAT and FQNNGV. Trimming stripped 6 bases from V and 3 bases from J, with 18 bases between. CDR3 size: 15 residues. The CDR3 region has the DNA TGTGCCAGCAGGACAAACCCGGACAGTCGCTACGAGCAGTACTTC. Translated, it gives CASRTNPDSRYEQYF.

The chain links TRBV28 to TRBJ2-1; D uncertain. CDR3 length equals 18 residues. V shed 5 bases and J shed 1 base, with 21 bases lying between them. CDR1 and CDR2 (germline): MDHEN, SYDVKM. Here the CDR3 DNA reads TGTGCCAGCAGTACCCTGGCGCGCCGCGGAAGTTCCTACAATGAGCAGTTCTTC. This codes for CASSTLARRGSSYNEQFF.

The rearrangement links TRBV28 to TRBJ2-7, with 9 nucleotides matching TRBD2. Germline V gene lookup returns CDR1 MDHEN and CDR2 SYDVKM. The CDR3 consists of 12 residues. J was trimmed by 4 bases and V by 10 bases; bases with no gene match: 5. In nucleotides, the CDR3 is TGTGCCACCGGGACTAGCTCGTACGAGCAGTACTTC. The encoded protein is CATGTSSYEQYF.